Many counts were recorded for the clone carrying this TCR beta chain. Germline CDR1 and CDR2: SGHAT and FQNNGV. The CDR3 has 16 amino acids. The junction had 8 bases not matched to a gene; V was cut back by 5 bases and J by 0 bases. The data belong to a study of beta chain features in type 1 diabetes. Expressed TCRB transcripts got sequenced, as all isolated RNA was reverse transcribed. Assay used: immunoSEQ multiplex PCR; TCRdb lists only in-frame clones, some missing. The table includes 120,000 to 150,000 clones, less than 8.5% detected once. The sequence derives from a woman aged 25-40 years in good health. The sample comprised central memory CD4+ T cells from blood. The genes are TRBV11-2 and TRBJ2-3; 7 positions match TRBD2. The CDR3, as DNA: TGTGCCAGCAGCCCTCTTAATAGCGGGAGCACAGATACGCAGTATTTT. Its protein product is CASSPLNSGSTDTQYF.